This T cell receptor (beta chain) was captured by sequencing in a study of control samples from healthy donors and cancer patients. Germline-derived CDR1 and CDR2 are SGHRS and YFSETQ. V was cut by 4 bases and J by 0 bases, with 5 bases left in between. CDR3 length: 12 amino acids. TCRdb keeps only in-frame clones here, not all; method: immunoSEQ multiplex PCR. The data show 90,000 or so clones, approximately 84% seen once. Sequenced input: PBMCs. This clonotype was sampled from a man aged 65 to 85 with lung cancer. The rearrangement uses TRBV5-1 and TRBJ2-7; D remains unclear. The CDR3 DNA reads TGCGCCAGCAGCCCCAGCTCCTACGAGCAGTACTTC. Translated, it gives CASSPSSYEQYF.